Below are 18 T cell receptor beta chains sequenced from a single sample in a study of T cell responses to AZD1222 COVID-19 vaccine. This table comes from immunoSEQ multiplex PCR, and its TCRdb copy is limited to in-frame clones, with some not included. The profile shows 180,000 or so clones, approximately 90% of them singletons. This sample comprised peripheral blood, obtained 28 days after the second AZD1222 dose. These receptors were collected from an adult who received the AZD1222 COVID-19 vaccine.

DNA of the CDR3: TGTGCCAGCGGACTGGGTGGATCCTACGAGCAGTACTTC. This codes for CASGLGGSYEQYF. The J gene is TRBJ2-7, the V gene TRBV6-5; a weak D match, TRBD2 (5 bases). V was cut by 8 bases and J by 1 base, with 12 bases left in between. CDR3 length equals 13 residues. Germline assignment: CDR1 MNHEY and CDR2 SVGAGI.

V is TRBV18 and J is TRBJ2-7, with TRBD2 as a possible D gene (6 bases). The V end was cut by 3 bases, the J end by 2 bases, with 8 bases between. The length of the CDR3 is 13 residues. Germline-derived CDR1 and CDR2 are KGHSH and LQKENI. The CDR3 loop is CASSPGGTYEQYF. The CDR3 DNA reads TGTGCCAGCTCACCGGGGGGTACCTACGAGCAGTACTTC.

The chain links TRBV29-1 to TRBJ2-7, with TRBD1 identical over 9 bases. Unmatched junction bases numbered 13, after V lost 6 bases and J lost 1 base. The length of the CDR3 is 16 residues. Germline CDR1 reads SQVTM; CDR2 reads ANQGSEA. CDR3 DNA sequence: TGCAGCGTCTGCGCCTGGTCGGGACAGGGTTCCTACGAGCAGTACTTC. It specifies CSVCAWSGQGSYEQYF.

This chain connects TRBV7-2 to TRBJ1-4; D remains ambiguous. Trimming pared 1 base from V and 5 bases from J, leaving 5 bases between. CDR3 size: 13 residues. From germline, CDR1 is SGHTA and CDR2 FQGNSA. CDR3 coding DNA: TGTGCCAGCAGCTTAGGAAGCAATGAAAAACTGTTTTTT. Amino acids: CASSLGSNEKLFF. The full variable domain, in which reference TRBV7-2 and TRBJ1-4 provide the parts outside the CDR3, is GAGVSQSPSNKVTEKGKDVELRCDPISGHTALYWYRQSLGQGLEFLIYFQGNSAPDKSGLPSDRFSAERTGGSVSTLTIQRTQQEDSAVYLCASSLGSNEKLFFGSGTQLSVL.

The V call is TRBV5-1, the J call TRBJ2-5, with TRBD2 as a possible D gene (7 bases). V shed 2 bases and J shed 1 base, with 9 bases lying between them. Germline V lookup: CDR1 SGHRS, CDR2 YFSETQ. There are 14 residues in the CDR3. The DNA for the CDR3 is TGCGCCAGCAGCTTTCGGGGGGCCCAAGAGACCCAGTACTTC. It translates to CASSFRGAQETQYF.

The chain links TRBV6-1 to TRBJ1-1; 9 bases agree with TRBD1. CDR3 length: 19 amino acids. V lost 1 base and J lost 0; bases outside the gene matches: 12. From germline, CDR1 is MNHNS and CDR2 SASEGT. The CDR3 DNA sequence: TGTGCCAGCAGTGAAGGGTGGGGGACAGGGAGTTCCATGAACACTGAAGCTTTCTTT. Translated, it gives CASSEGWGTGSSMNTEAFF.

The CDR3 loop is CASSLGGLRSSTNEKLFF. CDR3 nucleotides: TGTGCCAGCAGCTTGGGAGGGCTTAGATCTTCAACTAATGAAAAACTGTTTTTT. The chain is built from TRBV11-2 and TRBJ1-4, with D unresolved. Trimming stripped 3 bases from V and 0 bases from J, with 17 bases between. Per germline, CDR1 SGHAT and CDR2 FQNNGV. The CDR3 is made up of 18 amino acids.

Here the CDR3 reads CASSDELAANEQFF. As DNA, the CDR3 is TGCGCCAGCAGTGATGAGCTAGCGGCTAATGAGCAGTTCTTC. The chain combines TRBV10-1 with TRBJ2-1; TRBD2 agrees at 7 bases. V lost 3 bases to trimming and J lost 7 bases; unmatched junction nucleotides: 6. Per germline, CDR1 WNHNN and CDR2 SYGVQD (reference sequence). This CDR3 has 14 residues.

The V and J genes are TRBV7-8 and TRBJ2-7; D might be TRBD2 (6 bases). Germline CDR1 reads SGHVS; CDR2 reads FQNEAQ. V gave up 1 base and J gave up 3 bases, with 16 bases separating them. This CDR3 is built from 16 residues. The DNA of the CDR3 is TGTGCCAGCAGCTTAGGGGGGGTGGATTCCGACTACGAGCAGTACTTC. This sequence encodes CASSLGGVDSDYEQYF.

CDR3: CASSPIYVSTDTQYF. The CDR3 DNA follows: TGTGCCAGCTCACCCATCTACGTTAGCACAGATACGCAGTATTTT. This rearrangement joins TRBV18 to TRBJ2-3; D not resolved. CDR1 KGHSH and CDR2 LQKENI come from the germline V gene. This CDR3 spans 15 amino acids. Deletions cut 3 bases from V and 0 bases from J, with 10 bases between.

The genes are TRBV18 and TRBJ1-1; D gene unclear. The length of the CDR3 is 15 residues. The V and J ends lost 2 bases and 1 base respectively, with 11 bases between them. CDR1 is KGHSH and CDR2 is LQKENI in the germline V gene. CDR3 in DNA: TGTGCCAGCTCACCAAGTAATGCGTGGAACACTGAAGCTTTCTTT. Translated: CASSPSNAWNTEAFF. The full variable domain, rest sourced from reference TRBV18 and TRBJ1-1, is NAGVMQNPRHLVRRRGQEARLRCSPMKGHSHVYWYRQLPEEGLKFMVYLQKENIIDESGMPKERFSAEFPKEGPSILRIQQVVRGDSAAYFCASSPSNAWNTEAFFGQGTRLTVV.

The chain links TRBV10-2 to TRBJ1-2; 12 positions agree with TRBD1. J lost 0 bases, V lost 7 bases, and 9 bases had no gene match. Germline CDR1 is WSHSY and CDR2 is SAAADI. The CDR3 extends over 17 amino acids. The CDR3 coding sequence is TGCGCCAGCACCGTCCCGGGACAGGGGGCAGCTAACTATGGCTACACCTTC. Its protein product is CASTVPGQGAANYGYTF.

Turning to this clone: Other DNA sequences in this specimen translate into the identical CDR3. The chain links TRBV7-9 to TRBJ1-1, with D maybe TRBD1 (5 bases). V was trimmed by 1 base and J by 0 bases, leaving 6 bases between them. CDR1 SEHNR and CDR2 FQNEAQ come from the germline V gene (reference sequence). The CDR3 runs 14 residues. The CDR3 sequence: CASSLGQLNTEAFF. As DNA, the CDR3 is TGTGCCAGCAGCTTAGGACAGCTGAACACTGAAGCTTTCTTT.

The chain has TRBV29-1 and TRBJ2-7; TRBD1 agrees at 7 bases. The V gene end was trimmed by 4 bases and the J gene end by 3 bases; junction bases not matched to a gene: 3. Germline CDR1 and CDR2: SQVTM and ANQGSEA. The length of the CDR3 is 12 residues. CDR3 sequence reads: CSVGGTVYEQYF. For the CDR3, the DNA is TGCAGCGTTGGAGGGACAGTCTACGAGCAGTACTTC.

The gene calls are TRBV10-3 and TRBJ2-7; maybe TRBD1 (5 bases). The CDR3 is 16 amino acids. V lost 0 bases to trimming and J lost 0 bases, with 12 bases between them. Germline V gives CDR1 ENHRY, CDR2 SYGVKD. CDR3 amino acids: CAISESGRALSYEQYF. The CDR3, as DNA: TGTGCCATCAGTGAGTCGGGCAGGGCCCTCTCCTACGAGCAGTACTTC.

The chain has TRBV3-1 (or the pseudogene TRBV3-2) and TRBJ2-7, with D hard to call. The germline CDR1 and CDR2 sequences are LGHDT and YNNKEL (reference sequence). The CDR3 runs to 13 residues. V was pared by 3 bases and J by 4 bases, with 10 bases between. CDR3 sequence: CASSQTNVYEQYF. The CDR3, as DNA: TGTGCCAGCAGCCAGACGAACGTTTACGAGCAGTACTTC.

This chain connects TRBV14 to TRBJ1-2, with D maybe TRBD1 (6 bases). This CDR3 spans 19 amino acids. The germline gives CDR1 SGHDN, CDR2 FVKESK. Trimming left V 4 bases short and J 3 bases short, with 27 bases between. The CDR3: CASSPQPSDSAIGDYGYTF. For the CDR3, the DNA is TGTGCCAGCAGCCCACAACCCTCGGACAGCGCCATAGGGGACTATGGCTACACCTTC. The complete variable domain, with remaining parts taken from reference TRBV14 and TRBJ1-2, reads EAGVTQFPSHSVIEKGQTVTLRCDPISGHDNLYWYRRVMGKEIKFLLHFVKESKQDESGMPNNRFLAERTGGTYSTLKVQPAELEDSGVYFCASSPQPSDSAIGDYGYTFGSGTRLTVV.

Here the CDR3 reads CASSRSGGNTIYF. DNA of the CDR3: TGTGCCAGCAGTCGAAGCGGTGGAAACACCATATATTTT. The chain uses TRBV12-3 or TRBV12-4 and TRBJ1-3; D is ambiguous. The CDR3 is 13 residues long. The V and J ends lost 5 bases and 3 bases respectively, with 8 bases between them.